The rows below give T cell receptor beta chains drawn from one sample of a study of blood T cell repertoires in COVID-19. Clones were read by immunoSEQ multiplex PCR, and TCRdb kept only the in-frame ones, dropping some. The repertoire includes 140,000 to 150,000 clones, roughly 87% of them detected once, and 1.5% to 2% sits in the top ten. The sample comprised peripheral blood. These receptors were collected from a man in his sixties or seventies with acute or convalescent COVID-19. CDR3s include the opening cysteine and the closing phenylalanine or tryptophan. The order of the fields is D gene, V gene, clone size, J gene, CDR3 protein, CDR3 DNA. The D gene is left open where the match is weak. A row's size may be missing; if present it is once, few, many or a size class.

D: -
V: TRBV20-1
size: -
J: TRBJ2-7
CDR3: CSASGGYEQYF
DNA: TGCAGTGCTAGTGGCGGCTACGAGCAGTACTTC

D: -
V: TRBV30
size: -
J: TRBJ2-7
CDR3: CAWSRGGGSYEQYF
DNA: TGTGCCTGGAGTAGGGGGGGCGGCTCTTACGAGCAGTACTTC

D: TRBD2
V: TRBV19
size: -
J: TRBJ2-3
CDR3: CASRASGAGRDTQYF
DNA: TGTGCCAGTAGGGCCAGCGGGGCGGGGAGAGATACGCAGTATTTT

D: -
V: TRBV7-9
size: -
J: TRBJ2-1
CDR3: CASSLLGGAMDEQFF
DNA: TGTGCCAGCAGCTTATTAGGCGGGGCCATGGATGAGCAGTTCTTC

D: TRBD1
V: TRBV5-4
size: -
J: TRBJ2-5
CDR3: CASSQPGQGKETQYF
DNA: TGTGCCAGCAGTCAACCGGGACAGGGGAAGGAGACCCAGTACTTC

D: -
V: TRBV19
size: -
J: TRBJ1-5
CDR3: CASSRWDGGSNQPQHF
DNA: TGTGCCAGTAGTCGATGGGATGGGGGGAGCAATCAGCCCCAGCATTTT

D: -
V: TRBV28
size: -
J: TRBJ2-7
CDR3: CASSLSGTALSYEQYF
DNA: TGTGCCAGCAGCTTATCGGGAACAGCCCTCTCCTACGAGCAGTACTTC

D: -
V: TRBV12-5
size: -
J: TRBJ1-3
CDR3: CASGLGIDSLGGNTIYF
DNA: TGTGCTAGTGGTTTGGGTATAGACAGCCTCGGCGGAAACACCATATATTTT

D: TRBD1
V: TRBV19
size: -
J: TRBJ1-5
CDR3: CASSSGQGAVQPQHF
DNA: TGTGCCAGTAGCTCGGGACAGGGGGCGGTTCAGCCCCAGCATTTT

D: TRBD1
V: TRBV10-3
size: -
J: TRBJ2-7
CDR3: CAISGTGYEQYF
DNA: TGTGCCATCAGTGGGACAGGGTACGAGCAGTACTTC

D: -
V: TRBV5-1
size: -
J: TRBJ2-7
CDR3: CASSLDGSYEQYF
DNA: TGCGCCAGCAGCTTGGACGGGAGTTACGAGCAGTACTTC

D: -
V: TRBV2
size: -
J: TRBJ2-7
CDR3: CASSGLTAEQYF
DNA: TGTGCCAGCAGTGGATTGACAGCCGAGCAGTACTTC

D: TRBD2
V: TRBV10-1
size: -
J: TRBJ2-1
CDR3: CASSEWGRLAGGSSSYNEQFF
DNA: TGCGCCAGCAGTGAATGGGGAAGACTAGCGGGAGGGTCATCATCCTACAATGAGCAGTTCTTC

D: -
V: TRBV5-1
size: -
J: TRBJ1-1
CDR3: CASSLSTGTEAFF
DNA: TGCGCCAGCAGCTTGTCTACGGGGACTGAAGCTTTCTTT

D: -
V: TRBV4-1
size: -
J: TRBJ2-7
CDR3: CASSHGYEQYF
DNA: TGCGCCAGCAGCCACGGCTACGAGCAGTACTTC

D: TRBD1
V: TRBV24-1
size: few
J: TRBJ1-2
CDR3: CATSDLGTGGENRGYTF
DNA: TGTGCCACCAGTGATTTAGGGACAGGGGGCGAGAATCGTGGCTACACCTTC

D: TRBD2
V: TRBV10-2
size: -
J: TRBJ2-3
CDR3: CASELTSGGDTDTQYF
DNA: TGCGCCAGCGAACTAACTAGCGGGGGGGACACAGATACGCAGTATTTT

D: TRBD2
V: TRBV7-9
size: -
J: TRBJ2-7
CDR3: CASSLATSGEQYF
DNA: TGTGCCAGCAGCTTAGCGACTAGCGGCGAGCAGTACTTC

D: TRBD1
V: TRBV15
size: -
J: TRBJ2-2
CDR3: CATSNPWGQGLGELFF
DNA: TGTGCCACCAGCAACCCGTGGGGACAGGGTCTGGGGGAGCTGTTTTTT

D: TRBD1
V: TRBV6-5
size: -
J: TRBJ1-5
CDR3: CASSMDRGGNQPQHF
DNA: TGTGCCAGCAGTATGGACAGGGGTGGCAATCAGCCCCAGCATTTT

D: TRBD1
V: TRBV5-1
size: -
J: TRBJ2-3
CDR3: CASSLGQGGDTQYF
DNA: TGCGCCAGCAGCCTTGGACAGGGAGGAGATACGCAGTATTTT

D: -
V: TRBV6-1
size: -
J: TRBJ1-3
CDR3: CASSEVKRVRGPIYF
DNA: TGTGCCAGCAGTGAAGTTAAGAGGGTCAGGGGCCCCATATATTTT